The clone carrying this T cell receptor beta chain has just a few counts. Profiled with immunoSEQ multiplex PCR; TCRdb holds only in-frame clones, not every one. Of 85,000 to 120,000 clones listed, around 80% are singletons. This record belongs to a study of Ad26.COV2.S vaccination and SARS-CoV-2 variants. The CDR3 runs to 15 residues. The V and J ends lost 1 base and 3 bases respectively, with 9 bases between them. The germline CDR1 and CDR2 sequences are SGHAT and FQNNGV. Material: peripheral blood, obtained after recovery from COVID-19. The sequence derives from a human donor who had recovered from COVID-19. This rearrangement joins TRBV11-2 to TRBJ1-4; D gene ambiguous. The CDR3 loop reads CASSLVGGSNEKLFF. CDR3 bases: TGTGCCAGCAGCTTAGTCGGTGGATCTAATGAAAAACTGTTTTTT.